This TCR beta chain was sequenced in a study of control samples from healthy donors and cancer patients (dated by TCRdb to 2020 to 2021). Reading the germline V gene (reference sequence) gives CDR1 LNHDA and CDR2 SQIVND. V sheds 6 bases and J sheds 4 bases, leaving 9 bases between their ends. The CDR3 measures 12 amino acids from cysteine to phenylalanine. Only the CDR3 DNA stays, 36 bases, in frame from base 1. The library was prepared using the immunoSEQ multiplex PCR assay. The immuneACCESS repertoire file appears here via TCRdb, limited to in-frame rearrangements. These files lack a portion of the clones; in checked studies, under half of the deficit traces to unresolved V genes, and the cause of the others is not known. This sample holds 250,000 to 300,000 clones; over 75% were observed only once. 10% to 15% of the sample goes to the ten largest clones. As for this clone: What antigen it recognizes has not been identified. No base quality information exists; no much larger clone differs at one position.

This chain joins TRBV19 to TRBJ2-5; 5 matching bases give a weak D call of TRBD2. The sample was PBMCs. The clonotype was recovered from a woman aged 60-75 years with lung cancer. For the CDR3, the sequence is CASSLSGETQYF. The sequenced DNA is TGTGCCAGTAGCCTGAGCGGAGAGACCCAGTACTTC.